This TCR beta chain was identified during a study of OX40 agonist ivuxolimab in advanced cancers. Study background: Head and neck, renal cell, melanoma or hepatocellular carcinoma were the cancers that dose-escalation patients had. The study, taken as a whole, reports: Expanded clones were, on average, more numerous among CD8+ T cells than CD4+. In the 0.1-3.0 mg/kg groups, partial responders showed among the lowest expansion. Clonal expansion was seen in CD4+ and CD8+ blood T cells by week 6 at 0.1 to 3.0 mg/kg.

This CDR3 is built from 15 residues. V gave up 3 bases and J gave up 4 bases, with 13 bases separating them. CDR1 is KGHSH, CDR2 LQKENI, per germline. TCRdb keeps only in-frame clones here, not all; method: immunoSEQ multiplex PCR. The sample shows more than 45,000 clones, 75% to 90% of them seen only once. The table lists this clone with a count of one. Its antigen remains unknown. The chain combines TRBV18 with TRBJ1-3, with no clear D. The sequencing used CD4+ or CD8+ T cells sorted from blood, collected in a trial of the OX40 agonist ivuxolimab. This clonotype was obtained from an adult with an advanced solid tumor such as melanoma, head and neck, liver or kidney cancer. CDR3 DNA sequence: TGTGCCAGCTCACCCGGGAATCAGTACGGAAACACCATATATTTT. Translation gives CASSPGNQYGNTIYF.